This TCR beta chain emerged from a study of CD8+ T cells in alopecia areata. Study results and limitations: It was less clear whether patients shared TCRs than it was in mice, possibly because of HLA. Lesional scalp, especially alopecia totalis/universalis, showed higher clonality than normal scalp.

Samples from alopecia areata patients were lesional scalp punch biopsies and peripheral blood. Using a FACSAria, the CD4+ and CD8+ T cells were sorted from the PBMCs. Extraction of RNA preceded its reverse transcription into cDNA, which served as the sequencing template. Sequencing used immunoSEQ multiplex PCR; TCRdb keeps in-frame clones, though not all of them. Among around 120,000 clones, about 51% were seen once, and the ten largest hold about 10%. After removal of 4 bases from V and 5 bases from J, the junction contained 3 bases not matched to a gene. This CDR3 is 12 amino acids long. Looked up from germline, CDR1 is SQVTM and CDR2 is ANQGSEA. This clone was observed a handful of times. As yet, its antigen is unknown.

Sequencing used NKG2D-low CD8+ T cells sorted from blood. This sequence joins TRBV29-1 and TRBJ2-5; 8 positions match TRBD1. The receptor was derived from a human donor with alopecia areata. The CDR3 DNA follows: TGCAGCGTTGGGGACAGGCCGGAGACCCAGTACTTC. Protein sequence: CSVGDRPETQYF.